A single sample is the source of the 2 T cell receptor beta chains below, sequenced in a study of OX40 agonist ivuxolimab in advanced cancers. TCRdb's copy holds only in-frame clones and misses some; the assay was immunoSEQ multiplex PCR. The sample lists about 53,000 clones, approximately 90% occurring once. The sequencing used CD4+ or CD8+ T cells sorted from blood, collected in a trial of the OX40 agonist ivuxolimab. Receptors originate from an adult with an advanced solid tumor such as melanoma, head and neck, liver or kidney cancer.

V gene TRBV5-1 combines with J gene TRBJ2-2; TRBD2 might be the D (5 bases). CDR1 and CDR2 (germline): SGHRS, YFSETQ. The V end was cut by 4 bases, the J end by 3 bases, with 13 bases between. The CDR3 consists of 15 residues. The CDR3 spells CASSPSGSHTGELFF. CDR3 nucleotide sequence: TGCGCCAGCAGCCCCAGCGGAAGCCACACCGGGGAGCTGTTTTTT.

CDR3 sequence: CASSYAGYHEAFF. CDR3 nucleotides: TGTGCCAGCAGTTACGCAGGGTACCATGAAGCTTTCTTT. The chain carries TRBV6-6 and TRBJ1-1, with a weak D call TRBD1 (5 bases). The germline V and J ends were trimmed by 2 bases and 7 bases, with 11 bases remaining between them. Germline loops: CDR1 MNHNY, CDR2 SVGAGI (reference sequence). The CDR3 runs 13 residues.